The present TCR beta chain was sequenced within a study of cytomegalovirus exposure and HLA in healthy donors. The study ran its PCR with 60 Vbeta and 13 Jbeta primers. Some clones are missing from TCRdb's copy, which holds only in-frame ones; the method was immunoSEQ multiplex PCR. Here the sample spans about 260,000 clones, around two thirds being singletons. In this sample, this clone turned up a few times. The specimen sequenced was PBMCs. The TCR originated in a female donor in good health and CMV-seronegative.

CDR3 bases: TGTGCCAGCAGCTTAGCTGGGACAGGGGGCTACGAGCAGTACTTC. This gives the protein CASSLAGTGGYEQYF. V gene TRBV11-2 combines with J gene TRBJ2-7; 11 bases agree with TRBD1. This CDR3 region has 15 residues. J gave up 3 bases and V 1 base, and 2 bases lay outside the gene matches. The germline CDR1 and CDR2 sequences are SGHAT and FQNNGV.